Below are 14 T cell receptor beta chains sequenced from a single sample in a study of cytomegalovirus exposure and HLA in healthy donors. A multiplex PCR was run with 60 Vbeta primers and 13 Jbeta primers. Libraries were prepared by immunoSEQ multiplex PCR; TCRdb keeps only in-frame clonotypes and omits some of them. The sample totals 35,000 to 45,000 clones. Sequencing was carried out using PBMCs. These TCRs come from a man between 35 and 55 years old in good health and CMV-seropositive.

The genes are TRBV4-1 and TRBJ1-5; 7 positions match TRBD1. The germline V gene encodes CDR1 MGHRA and CDR2 YSYEKL. V trimming: 3 bases; J trimming: 6 bases; junction bases outside the gene matches: 2. The CDR3 has 13 amino acids. CDR3 coding DNA: TGCGCCAGCAGCCAGCAGGGGGGTCAGCCCCAGCATTTT. Its translation is CASSQQGGQPQHF.

This chain joins TRBV7-2 and TRBJ1-1, with D perhaps TRBD1 (6 bases). The V gene lost 5 bases and the J gene lost 5 bases, with 15 bases spanning the gap. The CDR3 contains 14 residues. Germline V gene sequence: CDR1 SGHTA, CDR2 FQGNSA. CDR3 amino acids: CASSARGGGTEAFF. The CDR3 region has the DNA TGTGCCAGCAGCGCCAGGGGAGGGGGAACTGAAGCTTTCTTT.

The V gene is TRBV7-9, the J gene TRBJ2-7; 8 bases align to TRBD1. V was pared by 0 bases and J by 7 bases, with 8 bases of the junction left unmatched. Germline assignment: CDR1 SEHNR and CDR2 FQNEAQ (reference sequence). This CDR3 has 15 amino acids. CDR3 nucleotide sequence: TGTGCCAGCAGCTTAGCCCAGGGGGCAGTGTATGAGCAGTACTTC. This translates into CASSLAQGAVYEQYF. The full variable domain, with the rest looked up from reference TRBV7-9 and TRBJ2-7, is DTGVSQNPRHKITKRGQNVTFRCDPISEHNRLYWYRQTLGQGPEFLTYFQNEAQLEKSRLLSDRFSAERPKGSFSTLEIQRTEQGDSAMYLCASSLAQGAVYEQYFGPGTRLTVT.

Remarks on this clone: One junction end does not reproduce the germline sequence, and a read error may be involved. The chain links TRBV7-7 to TRBJ2-5, with TRBD1 matching over 7 bases. From germline, CDR1 is SSHAT and CDR2 FNYEAQ (reference sequence). This CDR3 is 15 amino acids long. Written as DNA, the CDR3 is TGTGCTAGCAGCCCGAGTTCAGGGGGACCAGAGACCCAGTACTTC. Translated, it gives CASSPSSGGPETQYF.

The chain carries TRBV19 and TRBJ2-3; 9 bases line up with TRBD2. This CDR3 is 14 amino acids long. Germline V lookup: CDR1 LNHDA, CDR2 SQIVND (reference sequence). Trimming removed 4 bases from V and 1 base from J; junction bases left unmatched: 0. CDR3 in amino acids: CASSSGGGTDTQYF. As DNA, the CDR3 is TGTGCCAGTAGTAGCGGGGGGGGCACAGATACGCAGTATTTT.

V is TRBV4-1 and J is TRBJ2-2; 11 bases align to TRBD2. V lost 5 bases and J lost 1; bases outside the gene matches: 3. The length of the CDR3 is 16 residues. Germline values: CDR1 MGHRA, CDR2 YSYEKL. In nucleotides, the CDR3 is TGCGCCAGCAGCAAGGGGACTAGCGGGAACACCGGGGAGCTGTTTTTT. It is translated as CASSKGTSGNTGELFF.

The V gene is TRBV10-3, the J gene TRBJ2-3; 10 bases align to TRBD2. Trimming cost V 6 bases and J 5 bases; bases outside gene matches: 14. This CDR3 region has 17 residues. CDR1 and CDR2 from the germline V gene are ENHRY and SYGVKD. The chain's CDR3 is CAIRDRVNQRGGDTQYF. In nucleotides, the CDR3 is TGTGCCATCAGAGACCGGGTCAATCAGCGGGGGGGAGATACGCAGTATTTT.

This chain links TRBV6-1 with TRBJ2-7, with TRBD2 matching over 9 bases. Trimming cost V 3 bases and J 0 bases; bases outside gene matches: 3. Germline V gene lookup returns CDR1 MNHNS and CDR2 SASEGT. The CDR3 has 15 amino acids. The CDR3 bases are TGTGCCAGCAGTGACTCGGGACTAGCCTCCTACGAGCAGTACTTC. As protein: CASSDSGLASYEQYF.

The chain uses TRBV5-1 and TRBJ2-7; D not certain. CDR1 SGHRS and CDR2 YFSETQ come from the germline V gene. Trimming cost V 4 bases and J 7 bases, with 9 bases left between them. The CDR3 has 11 amino acids. The CDR3 region is CASSVLGEQYF. In DNA, the CDR3 is TGCGCCAGCAGCGTCCTCGGTGAGCAGTACTTC.

The DNA of the CDR3 is TGTGCCAGCAGGGAGACTAGCGGGGGAGATACGCAGTATTTT. Translating it yields CASRETSGGDTQYF. The chain is built from TRBV6-1 and TRBJ2-3, with 12 bases identical to TRBD2. Germline trimming cut 6 bases from V and 5 bases from J; bases unmatched to any gene: 3. The CDR3 totals 14 residues. Germline V lookup: CDR1 MNHNS, CDR2 SASEGT.

This sequence joins TRBV7-9 and TRBJ1-1, with 7 bases aligning to TRBD1. CDR1 SEHNR and CDR2 FQNEAQ come from the germline V gene (reference sequence). CDR3 size: 15 residues. V shed 2 bases and J 4 bases; nucleotides not matched to a gene: 7. The DNA for the CDR3 is TGTGCCAGCAGCTTACAGGGGGGCGTGAGCACTGAAGCTTTCTTT. It is translated as CASSLQGGVSTEAFF.

The chain uses TRBV4-2 and TRBJ2-3; 10 bases agree with TRBD2. CDR3 length equals 17 residues. J was trimmed by 1 base and V by 0 bases; bases with no gene match: 4. Per the germline V gene, CDR1 is LGHNA and CDR2 is YNFKEQ. CDR3 DNA sequence: TGTGCCAGCAGCCAAGATGCTGGGACTAGCGGCACAGATACGCAGTATTTT. Its translation: CASSQDAGTSGTDTQYF.

The chain uses TRBV4-2 and TRBJ1-1, with D hard to call. V was pared by 0 bases and J by 0 bases, with 5 bases between. This CDR3 is 14 amino acids long. The germline CDR1 and CDR2 sequences are LGHNA and YNFKEQ. CDR3 region: CASSQETMNTEAFF. CDR3 DNA sequence: TGTGCCAGCAGCCAAGAGACAATGAACACTGAAGCTTTCTTT.

V usage is TRBV5-1 and J usage is TRBJ2-7; the D gene is possibly TRBD2 (6 bases). The CDR3 is 13 amino acids. Trimming took 4 bases from V and 4 from J, leaving 12 bases between them. Germline V gene sequence: CDR1 SGHRS, CDR2 YFSETQ. The CDR3 DNA reads as TGCGCCAGCAGCCCTCGGCGGGATTACGAGCAGTACTTC. Protein product: CASSPRRDYEQYF.